This entry is about one T cell receptor beta chain. Its matching antigen is unknown. The sample comes from a study of shared clonotypes between healthy human individuals. Overall study results and limits: Sorted-subset sequencing, rarefaction showed, was incomplete despite large depth. Memory subsets generally showed smaller estimated richness than naive subsets did.

The CDR3 has 13 amino acids. Germline CDR1 is SGHTA and CDR2 is FQGTGA. V shed 0 bases and J 5 bases; nucleotides not matched to a gene: 1. The authors' processing: For the immunoSEQ data, sequences were junction-only without quality scores, so filtering differed. TCRdb's table, derived via immunoSEQ multiplex PCR, lists solely in-frame clones and lacks some. The V and J calls and clone size were taken over from that table, and D and trimming were inferred from the DNA. The table has under 1,900,000 clones, approximately 98.5% seen once. Material for sequencing was naive CD4+ T cells sorted from blood. Subset defined: CD45RA+ positively selected. The source of this sequence is a man aged 25-45 years in good health. This chain uses TRBV7-3 with TRBJ2-7; 7 bases agree with TRBD1. The CDR3 spells CASSLTGGNEQYF. CDR3 sequence (DNA): TGTGCCAGCAGCTTAACAGGGGGCAACGAGCAGTACTTC.